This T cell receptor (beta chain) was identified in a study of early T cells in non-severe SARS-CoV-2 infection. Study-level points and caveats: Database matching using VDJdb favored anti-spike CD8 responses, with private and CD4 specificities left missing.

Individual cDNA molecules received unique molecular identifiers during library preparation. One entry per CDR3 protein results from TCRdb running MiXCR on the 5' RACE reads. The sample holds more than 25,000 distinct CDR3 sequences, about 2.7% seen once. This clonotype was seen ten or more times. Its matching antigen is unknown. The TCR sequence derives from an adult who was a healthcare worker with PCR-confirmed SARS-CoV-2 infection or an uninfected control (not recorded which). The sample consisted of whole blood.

Here the CDR3 reads CASSGLALSTDTQYF. DNA for the CDR3: TGTGCCAGCAGCGGACTAGCCCTCTCCACAGATACGCAGTATTTT. V gene TRBV12-3 or TRBV12-4 combines with J gene TRBJ2-3, with 8 bases matching TRBD2. V dropped 6 bases and J dropped 2; count of bases not matched to a gene: 7. The CDR3 totals 15 residues.